The source of this T cell receptor (beta chain) is a study of CD8 T cells in Susac syndrome. Findings and limits, study-wide: The TCR sequencing and HLA analysis in the study involved a relatively small number of individuals, as the study acknowledged.

RNA was extracted with the RNeasy kit, and a quantity of roughly 0.5 to 1 ug was reverse transcribed using random hexamers. Each CDR3 protein is one row after TCRdb ran MiXCR on the immunoSEQ multiplex PCR reads. Here the sample spans about 400,000 distinct CDR3 sequences, approximately 85% being singletons. The CDR3 length is 13 residues. CDR1 MNHEY and CDR2 SMNVEV come from the germline V gene (reference sequence). Between the trimmed V and J ends, which lost 8 bases and 5 bases, there was a span of 12 bases. Regarding this clonotype: Its antigen remains unknown.

TCR beta was sequenced from blood CD8+ and CD4+ T cells. Each multiple sclerosis control was a treatment-naive patient with relapsing-remitting disease that was either stable or active. The chain uses TRBV27 and TRBJ2-2; the D gene is possibly TRBD1 (6 bases). Sequenced input: CD8+ T cells from PBMCs. This TCR derives from a human donor with multiple sclerosis. CDR3 nucleotides: TGTGCCAGCGGGACATTAGGAACCGGGGAGCTGTTTTTT. Translation gives CASGTLGTGELFF.